The present T cell receptor (beta chain) was sequenced within a study of T cells in Graves' hyperthyroidism and ophthalmopathy. Study conclusions and caveats: Blood shared most expanded thyroid clonotypes above 0.001. Model output signaled ophthalmopathy a median roughly 6.1 months ahead of onset.

The germline V gene has CDR1 DFQATT and CDR2 SNEGSKA (reference sequence). Trimming removed 0 bases from V and 4 bases from J, with 15 bases in between. This CDR3 has 15 residues. It was uncontrolled infection, other autoimmune disease, pregnancy or lactation that excluded patients. In this sample, this clonotype turned up many times. Its cognate antigen is unknown. Researchers amplified the TCR beta CDR3 regions from RNA transcripts. The HTBI primer set drove a first-round RT-PCR of the TCR CDR3. TCRdb called the multiplex PCR reads again in MiXCR, with one record for every CDR3 protein. The sample holds hundreds of thousands of distinct CDR3 sequences; approximately 15% are singletons and the top ten take around 13%.

J is TRBJ2-5 and V is TRBV20-1; the D is unclear. The clonotype originates from a man in his late teens or twenties with Graves' ophthalmopathy. What was sequenced was blood. The CDR3 nucleotides are TGCAGTGCTAGAGATCGAGTACTATCCGGAGAGACCCAGTACTTC. It codes for CSARDRVLSGETQYF.